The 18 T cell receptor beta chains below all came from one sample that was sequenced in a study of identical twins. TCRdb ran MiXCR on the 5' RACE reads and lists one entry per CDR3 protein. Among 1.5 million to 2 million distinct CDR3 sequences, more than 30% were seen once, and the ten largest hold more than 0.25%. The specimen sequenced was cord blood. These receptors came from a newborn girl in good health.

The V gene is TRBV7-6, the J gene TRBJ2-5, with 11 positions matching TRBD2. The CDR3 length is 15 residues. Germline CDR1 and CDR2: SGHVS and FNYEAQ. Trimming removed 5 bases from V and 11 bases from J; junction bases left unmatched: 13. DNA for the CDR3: TGTGCCAGCAGCACCACTAGCGGGAGATCAAATGAGCAGTACTTC. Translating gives CASSTTSGRSNEQYF.

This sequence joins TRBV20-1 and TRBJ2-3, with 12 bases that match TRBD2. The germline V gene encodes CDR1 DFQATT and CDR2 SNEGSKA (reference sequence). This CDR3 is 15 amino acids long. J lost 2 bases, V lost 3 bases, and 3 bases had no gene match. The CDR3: CSASGLAGPTDTQYF. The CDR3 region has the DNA TGCAGTGCTAGCGGACTAGCGGGGCCCACAGATACGCAGTATTTT.

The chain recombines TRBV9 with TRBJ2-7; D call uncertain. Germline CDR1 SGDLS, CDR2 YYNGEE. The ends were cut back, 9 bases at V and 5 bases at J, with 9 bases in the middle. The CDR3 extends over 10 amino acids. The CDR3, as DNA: TGTGCCAACAAGCGCCACGAGCAGTACTTC. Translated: CANKRHEQYF.

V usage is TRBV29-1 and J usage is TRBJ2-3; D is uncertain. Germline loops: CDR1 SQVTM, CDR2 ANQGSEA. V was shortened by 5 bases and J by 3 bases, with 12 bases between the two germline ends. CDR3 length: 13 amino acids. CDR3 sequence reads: CSVWHRATDTQYF. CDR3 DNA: TGCAGCGTTTGGCATAGAGCGACAGATACGCAGTATTTT.

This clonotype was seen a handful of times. The CDR3 DNA sequence: TGTGCCAGCAGCCTACGGACGTGGGGTATATACGAGCAGTACTTC. Residues: CASSLRTWGIYEQYF. The J gene is TRBJ2-7, the V gene TRBV12-3 or TRBV12-4; D uncertain. The ends were cut back, 6 bases at V and 4 bases at J, with 19 bases in the middle. This CDR3 contains 15 residues.

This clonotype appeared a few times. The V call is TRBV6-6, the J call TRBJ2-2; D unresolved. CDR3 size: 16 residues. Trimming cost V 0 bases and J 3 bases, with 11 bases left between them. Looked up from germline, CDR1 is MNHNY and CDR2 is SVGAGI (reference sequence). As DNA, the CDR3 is TGTGCCAGCAGTTACTCGCGAGCAAGGGACACCGGGGAGCTGTTTTTT. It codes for CASSYSRARDTGELFF.

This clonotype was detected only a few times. Here the CDR3 reads CSARDRPPAHGYTF. The CDR3 region has the DNA TGCAGTGCTAGAGATCGCCCACCAGCGCATGGCTACACCTTC. This sequence joins TRBV20-1 and TRBJ1-2; unclear D gene. Germline V CDR1 and CDR2: DFQATT, SNEGSKA (reference sequence). The V end lost 0 bases, the J end lost 6 bases, and 14 bases lay between the germline ends. The CDR3 is made up of 14 amino acids.

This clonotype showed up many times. In DNA form, the CDR3 reads TGCAGTGCTAGACCGGGTCTTCCGGGGCACGAGCAGTACTTC. Protein: CSARPGLPGHEQYF. The V call is TRBV20-1, the J call TRBJ2-7; D possibly uses TRBD1 or TRBD2 (5 bases each). Germline values: CDR1 DFQATT, CDR2 SNEGSKA (reference sequence). The CDR3 extends over 14 amino acids. The ends were cut back, 2 bases at V and 5 bases at J, with 16 bases in the middle.

The CDR3 reads CASRMTGNTEAFF. CDR3 nucleotide sequence: TGTGCCAGCAGGATGACAGGGAACACTGAAGCTTTCTTT. The V and J genes are TRBV7-2 and TRBJ1-1, with D possibly TRBD1 on 6 matching bases. This CDR3 has 13 amino acids. The germline V gene encodes CDR1 SGHTA and CDR2 FQGNSA. Trimming removed 6 bases at V and 1 base at J, with 9 bases between.

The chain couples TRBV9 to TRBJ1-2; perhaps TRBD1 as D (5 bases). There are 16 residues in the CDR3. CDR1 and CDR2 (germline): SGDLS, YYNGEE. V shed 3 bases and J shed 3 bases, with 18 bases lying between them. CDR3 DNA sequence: TGTGCCAGCAGCGCCCTGTCCCGGGACGGATACTATGGCTACACCTTC. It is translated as CASSALSRDGYYGYTF.

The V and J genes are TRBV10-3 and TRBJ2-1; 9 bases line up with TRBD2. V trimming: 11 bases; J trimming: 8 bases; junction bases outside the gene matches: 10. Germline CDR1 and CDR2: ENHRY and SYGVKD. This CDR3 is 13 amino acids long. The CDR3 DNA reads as TGTGCCGTCAAGGGACTAGCATTCGATGAGCAGTTCTTC. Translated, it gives CAVKGLAFDEQFF.

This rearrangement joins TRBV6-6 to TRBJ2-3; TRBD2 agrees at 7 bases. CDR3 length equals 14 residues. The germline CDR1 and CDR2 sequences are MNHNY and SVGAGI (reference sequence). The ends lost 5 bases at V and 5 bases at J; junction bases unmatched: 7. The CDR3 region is CASSAGLGGDTQYF. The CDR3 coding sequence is TGTGCCAGCAGTGCCGGACTAGGAGGAGATACGCAGTATTTT.

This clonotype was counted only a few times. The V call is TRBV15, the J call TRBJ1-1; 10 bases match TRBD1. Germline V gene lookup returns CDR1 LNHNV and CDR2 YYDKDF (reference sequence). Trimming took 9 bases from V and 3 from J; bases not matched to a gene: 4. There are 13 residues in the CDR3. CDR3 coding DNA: TGTGCCACTCCGGACAGGGGGGACACTGAAGCTTTCTTT. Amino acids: CATPDRGDTEAFF.

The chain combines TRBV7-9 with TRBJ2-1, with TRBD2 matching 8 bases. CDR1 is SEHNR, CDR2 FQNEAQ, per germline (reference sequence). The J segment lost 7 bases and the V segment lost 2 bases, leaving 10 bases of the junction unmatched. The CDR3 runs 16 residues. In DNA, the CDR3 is TGTGCCAGCAGCTTATGGGGACGGGAGGGATGGAATGAGCAGTTCTTC. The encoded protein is CASSLWGREGWNEQFF.

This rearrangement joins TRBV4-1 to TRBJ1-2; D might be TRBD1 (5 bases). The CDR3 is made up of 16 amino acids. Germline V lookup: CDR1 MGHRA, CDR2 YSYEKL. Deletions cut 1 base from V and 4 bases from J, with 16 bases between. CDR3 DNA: TGCGCCAGCAGCCAAGTCGGGGCAGGGTCCGTCTATGGCTACACCTTC. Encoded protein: CASSQVGAGSVYGYTF.

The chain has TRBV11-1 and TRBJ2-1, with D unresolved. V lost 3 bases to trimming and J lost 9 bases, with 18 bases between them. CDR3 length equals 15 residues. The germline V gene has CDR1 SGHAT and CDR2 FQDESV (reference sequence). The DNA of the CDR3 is TGTGCCAGCAGCTTTCACAGTGGGGTCCTGGGTGAGCAGTTCTTC. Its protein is CASSFHSGVLGEQFF.

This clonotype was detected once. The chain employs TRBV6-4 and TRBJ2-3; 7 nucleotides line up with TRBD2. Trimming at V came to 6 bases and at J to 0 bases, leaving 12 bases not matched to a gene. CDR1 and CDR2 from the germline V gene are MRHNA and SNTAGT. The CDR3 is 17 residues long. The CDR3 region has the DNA TGTGCCAGCAGCACCTCTAAGGCTAGCGGCAGCACAGATACGCAGTATTTT. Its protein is CASSTSKASGSTDTQYF.

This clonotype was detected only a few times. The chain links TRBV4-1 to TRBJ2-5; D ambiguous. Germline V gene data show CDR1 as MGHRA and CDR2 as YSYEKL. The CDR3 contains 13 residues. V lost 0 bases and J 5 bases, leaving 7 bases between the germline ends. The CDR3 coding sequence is TGCGCCAGCAGCCAAGAAGTTGGGGAGACCCAGTACTTC. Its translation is CASSQEVGETQYF.